The T cell receptor beta chain described here comes from a study of blood T cell repertoires in COVID-19. Across the study: Specimens from acute and convalescent COVID-19 originated in the United States, Italy and Spain.

Study processing details: By means of reference gene primer amplification, nucleated cell counts were estimated. The method was immunoSEQ multiplex PCR; TCRdb's version includes in-frame clones alone and lacks a portion of them. Clonal size and the V and J genes are those of that table, whereas D and trimming came from the DNA. Of roughly 200,000 clones in the sample, over 75% were seen once. The germline CDR1 and CDR2 sequences are MGHRA and YSYEKL. The CDR3 has 18 amino acids. V lost 4 bases and J 0 bases, leaving 19 bases between the germline ends. The chain employs TRBV4-1 and TRBJ1-5, with D maybe TRBD1 (6 bases). The receptor was isolated from a man in his forties who had recovered from COVID-19. Source material: PBMCs or T cells enriched from blood (not recorded which). CDR3 in DNA: TGCGCCAGCAGCCCAAATCTTTTTCCAGGGGATAGCAATCAGCCCCAGCATTTT. Translation gives CASSPNLFPGDSNQPQHF.